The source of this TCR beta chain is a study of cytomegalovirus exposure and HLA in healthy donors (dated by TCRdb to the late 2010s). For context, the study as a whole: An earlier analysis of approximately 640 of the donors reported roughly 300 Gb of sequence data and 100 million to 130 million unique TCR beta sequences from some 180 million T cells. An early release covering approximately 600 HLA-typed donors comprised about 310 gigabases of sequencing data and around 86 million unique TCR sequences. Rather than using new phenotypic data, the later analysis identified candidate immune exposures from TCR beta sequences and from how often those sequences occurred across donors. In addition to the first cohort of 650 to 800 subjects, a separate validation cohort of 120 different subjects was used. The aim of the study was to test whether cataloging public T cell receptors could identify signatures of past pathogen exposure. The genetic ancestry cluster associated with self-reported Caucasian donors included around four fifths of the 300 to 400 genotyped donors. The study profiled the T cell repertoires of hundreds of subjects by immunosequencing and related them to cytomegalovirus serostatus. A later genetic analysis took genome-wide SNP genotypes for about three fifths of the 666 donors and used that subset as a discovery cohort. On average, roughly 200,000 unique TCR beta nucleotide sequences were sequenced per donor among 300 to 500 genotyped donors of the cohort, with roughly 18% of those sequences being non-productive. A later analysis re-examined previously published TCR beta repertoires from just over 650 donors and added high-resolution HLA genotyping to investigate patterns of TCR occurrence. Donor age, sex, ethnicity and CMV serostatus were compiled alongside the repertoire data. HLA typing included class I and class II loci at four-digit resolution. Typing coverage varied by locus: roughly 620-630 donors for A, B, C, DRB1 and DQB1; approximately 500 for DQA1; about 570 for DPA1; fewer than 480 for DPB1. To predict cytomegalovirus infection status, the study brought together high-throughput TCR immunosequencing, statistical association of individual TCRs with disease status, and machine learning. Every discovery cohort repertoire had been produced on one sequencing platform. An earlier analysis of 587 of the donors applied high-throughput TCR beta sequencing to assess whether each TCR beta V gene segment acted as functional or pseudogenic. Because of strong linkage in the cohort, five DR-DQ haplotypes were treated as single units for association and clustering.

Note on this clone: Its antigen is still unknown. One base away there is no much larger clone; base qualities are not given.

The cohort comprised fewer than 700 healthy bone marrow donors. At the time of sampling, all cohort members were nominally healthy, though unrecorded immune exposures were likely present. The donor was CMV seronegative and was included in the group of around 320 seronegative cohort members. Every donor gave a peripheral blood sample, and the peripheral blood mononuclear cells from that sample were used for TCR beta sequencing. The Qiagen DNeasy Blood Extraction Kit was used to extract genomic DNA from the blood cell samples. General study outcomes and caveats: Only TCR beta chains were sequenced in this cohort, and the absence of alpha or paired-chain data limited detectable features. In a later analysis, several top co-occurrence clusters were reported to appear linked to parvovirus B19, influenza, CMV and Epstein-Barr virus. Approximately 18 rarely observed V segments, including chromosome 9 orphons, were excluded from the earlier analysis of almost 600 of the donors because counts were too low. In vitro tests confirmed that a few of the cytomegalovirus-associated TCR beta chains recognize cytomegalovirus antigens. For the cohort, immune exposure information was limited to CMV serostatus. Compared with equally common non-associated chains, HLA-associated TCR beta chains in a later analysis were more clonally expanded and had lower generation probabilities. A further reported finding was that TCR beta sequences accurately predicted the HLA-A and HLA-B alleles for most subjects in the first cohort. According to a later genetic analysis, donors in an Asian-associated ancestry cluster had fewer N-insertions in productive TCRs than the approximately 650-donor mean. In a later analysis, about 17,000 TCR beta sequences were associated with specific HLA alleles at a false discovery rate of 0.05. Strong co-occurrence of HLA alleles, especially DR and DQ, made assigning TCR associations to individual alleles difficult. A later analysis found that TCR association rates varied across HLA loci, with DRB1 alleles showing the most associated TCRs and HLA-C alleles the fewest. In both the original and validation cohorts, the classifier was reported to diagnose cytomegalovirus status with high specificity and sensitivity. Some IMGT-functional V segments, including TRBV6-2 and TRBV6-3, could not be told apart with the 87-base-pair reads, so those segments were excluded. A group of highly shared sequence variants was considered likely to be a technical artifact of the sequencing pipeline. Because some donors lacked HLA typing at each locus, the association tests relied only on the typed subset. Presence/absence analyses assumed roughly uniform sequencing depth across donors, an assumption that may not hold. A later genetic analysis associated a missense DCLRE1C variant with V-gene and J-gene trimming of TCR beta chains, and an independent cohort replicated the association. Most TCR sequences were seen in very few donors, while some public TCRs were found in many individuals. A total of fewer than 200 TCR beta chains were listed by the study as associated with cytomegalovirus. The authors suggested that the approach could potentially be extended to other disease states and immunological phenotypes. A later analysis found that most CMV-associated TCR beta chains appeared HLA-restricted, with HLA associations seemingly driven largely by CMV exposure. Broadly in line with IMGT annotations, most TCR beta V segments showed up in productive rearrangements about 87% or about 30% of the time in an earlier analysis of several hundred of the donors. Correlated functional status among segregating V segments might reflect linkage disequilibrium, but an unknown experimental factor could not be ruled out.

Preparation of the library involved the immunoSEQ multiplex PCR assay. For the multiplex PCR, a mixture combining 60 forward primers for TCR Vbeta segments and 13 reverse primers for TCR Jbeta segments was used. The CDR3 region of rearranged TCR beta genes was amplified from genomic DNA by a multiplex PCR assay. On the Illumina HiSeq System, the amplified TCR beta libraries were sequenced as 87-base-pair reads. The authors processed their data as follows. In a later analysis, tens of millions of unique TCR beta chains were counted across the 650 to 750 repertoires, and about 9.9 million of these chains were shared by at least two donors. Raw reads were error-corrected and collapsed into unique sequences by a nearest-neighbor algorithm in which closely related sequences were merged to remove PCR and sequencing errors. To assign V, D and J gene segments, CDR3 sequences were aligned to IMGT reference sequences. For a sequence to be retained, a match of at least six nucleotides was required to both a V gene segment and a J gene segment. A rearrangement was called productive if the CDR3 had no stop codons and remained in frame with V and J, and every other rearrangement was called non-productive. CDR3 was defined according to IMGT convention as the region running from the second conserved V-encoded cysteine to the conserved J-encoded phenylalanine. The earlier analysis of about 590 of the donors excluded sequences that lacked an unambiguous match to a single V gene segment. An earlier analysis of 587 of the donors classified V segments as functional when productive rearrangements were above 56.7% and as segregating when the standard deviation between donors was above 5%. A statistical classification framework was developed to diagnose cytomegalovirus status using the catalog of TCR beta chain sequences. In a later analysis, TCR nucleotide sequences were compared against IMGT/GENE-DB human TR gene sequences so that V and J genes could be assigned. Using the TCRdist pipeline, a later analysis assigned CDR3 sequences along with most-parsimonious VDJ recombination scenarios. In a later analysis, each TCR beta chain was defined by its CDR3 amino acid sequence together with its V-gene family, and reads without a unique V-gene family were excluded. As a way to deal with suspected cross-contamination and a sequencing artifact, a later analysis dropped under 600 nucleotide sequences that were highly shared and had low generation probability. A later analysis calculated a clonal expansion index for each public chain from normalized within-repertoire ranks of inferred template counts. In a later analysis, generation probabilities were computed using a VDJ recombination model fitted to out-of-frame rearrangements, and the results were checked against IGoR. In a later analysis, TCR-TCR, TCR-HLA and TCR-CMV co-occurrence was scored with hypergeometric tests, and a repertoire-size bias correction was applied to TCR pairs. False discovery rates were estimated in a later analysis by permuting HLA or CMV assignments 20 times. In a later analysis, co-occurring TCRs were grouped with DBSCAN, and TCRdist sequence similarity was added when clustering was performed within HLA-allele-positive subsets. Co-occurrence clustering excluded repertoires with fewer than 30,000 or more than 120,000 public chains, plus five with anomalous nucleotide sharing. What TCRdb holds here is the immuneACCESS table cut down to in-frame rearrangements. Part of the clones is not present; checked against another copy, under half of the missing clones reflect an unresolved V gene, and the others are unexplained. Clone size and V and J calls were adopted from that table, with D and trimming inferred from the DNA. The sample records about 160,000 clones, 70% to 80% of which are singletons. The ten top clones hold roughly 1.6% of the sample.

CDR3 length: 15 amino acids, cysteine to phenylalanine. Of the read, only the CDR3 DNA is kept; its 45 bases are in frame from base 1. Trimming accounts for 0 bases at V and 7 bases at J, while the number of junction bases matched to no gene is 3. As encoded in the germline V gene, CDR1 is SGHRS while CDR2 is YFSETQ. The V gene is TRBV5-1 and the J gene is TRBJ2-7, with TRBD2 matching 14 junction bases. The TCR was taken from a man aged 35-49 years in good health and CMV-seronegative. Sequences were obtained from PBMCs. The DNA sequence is TGCGCCAGCAGCTTGGGACTAGCGGGAGGGGGAGAGCAGTACTTC. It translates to CASSLGLAGGGEQYF.